Described below is a single T cell receptor (beta chain) sequence and its context. The germline V gene has CDR1 KGHSH and CDR2 LQKENI. CDR3 size: 14 residues. V gave up 3 bases and J gave up 6 bases, with 14 bases separating them. These data come from a study of control samples from healthy donors and cancer patients. Sequencing used immunoSEQ multiplex PCR; TCRdb keeps in-frame clones, though not all of them. Of under 20,000 clones in the sample, around 84% were seen once. The chain recombines TRBV18 with TRBJ1-2, with D possibly TRBD1 on 5 matching bases. The TCR comes from a woman in her 70s with lung cancer. The sequencing input was PBMCs. The chain's CDR3 is CASSPSGGFNGYTF. CDR3 DNA sequence: TGTGCCAGCTCACCCTCGGGGGGTTTCAATGGCTACACCTTC.